The clone carrying this TCR beta chain has only one observation. Antigen unknown. Trimming cost V 0 bases and J 4 bases, with 21 bases left between them. Germline loops: CDR1 ENHRY, CDR2 SYGVKD. The CDR3 runs to 18 residues. This specimen belongs to a study of vaccination effects on CD4 cells after COVID-19. Assay: immunoSEQ multiplex PCR; the TCRdb copy retains only in-frame clones and omits some. The top ten hold about 5% of the sample, which has about 50,000 clones, about 74% seen once. Subsequent to a culture period of about ten days, CD4+ T cells were isolated. Sometime from March through December 2020, the person acquired a SARS-CoV-2 infection that PCR confirmed. All participants had two doses of either the BNT162b2 or mRNA-1273 vaccine.

The rearrangement links TRBV10-3 to TRBJ2-5, with D uncertain. This material consisted of CD4+ T cells from PBMCs cultured without peptide, taken after COVID-19 vaccination. The source is a human donor who had a prior SARS-CoV-2 infection. CDR3 nucleotides: TGTGCCATCAGTGAGTCGAGTTCAGGCGCCCGGCCGGGAGAGACCCAGTACTTC. Translation gives CAISESSSGARPGETQYF.